The entry below describes one T cell receptor (beta chain). Antigen specificity is unknown. The same CDR3 can be traced to other DNA sequences in this sample. The data were obtained in a study of cytomegalovirus exposure and HLA in healthy donors. Study results and limitations: It was confirmed in vitro that a few of the CMV-associated chains were specific for CMV antigens. TCR sequences were mostly rare, though some public TCRs occurred in many donors.

Repertoires were generated with immunoSEQ multiplex PCR, while TCRdb's copy carries only in-frame clones and drops some. The sample contains 150,000 to 200,000 clones, around 82% of which appear only once. Trimming stripped 6 bases from V and 6 bases from J, with 9 bases between. CDR1 and CDR2 from the germline V gene are MNHEY and SMNVEV (reference sequence). This CDR3 comprises 12 residues. Sequencing was performed on PBMCs. The receptor's source is a man aged 30 to 45 in good health and CMV-seropositive. This chain links TRBV27 with TRBJ2-1, with D unclear. As DNA, the CDR3 is TGTGCCAGCAGCCCCGCGGTCAATGAGCAGTTCTTC. Amino acid sequence: CASSPAVNEQFF.